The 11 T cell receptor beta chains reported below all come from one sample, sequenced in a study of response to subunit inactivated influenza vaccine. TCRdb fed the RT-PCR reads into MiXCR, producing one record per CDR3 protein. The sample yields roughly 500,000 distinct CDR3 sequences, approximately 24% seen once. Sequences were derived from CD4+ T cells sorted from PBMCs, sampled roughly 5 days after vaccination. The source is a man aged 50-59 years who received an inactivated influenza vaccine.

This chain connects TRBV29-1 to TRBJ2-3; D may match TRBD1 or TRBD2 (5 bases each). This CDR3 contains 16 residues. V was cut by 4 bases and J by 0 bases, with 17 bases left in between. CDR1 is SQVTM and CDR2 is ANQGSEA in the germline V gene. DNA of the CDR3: TGCAGCGTTGGGGGCGTTGGGGGTTTGAGCACAGATACGCAGTATTTT. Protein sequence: CSVGGVGGLSTDTQYF.

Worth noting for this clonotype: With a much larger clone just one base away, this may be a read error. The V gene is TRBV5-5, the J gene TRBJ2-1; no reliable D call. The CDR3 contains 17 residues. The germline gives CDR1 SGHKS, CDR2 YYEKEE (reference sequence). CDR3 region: CASSLHWRGYPYNEQSF. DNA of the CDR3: TGTGCCAGCAGCCTCCATTGGCGTGGCTATCCCTACAATGAGCAGTCCTTC.

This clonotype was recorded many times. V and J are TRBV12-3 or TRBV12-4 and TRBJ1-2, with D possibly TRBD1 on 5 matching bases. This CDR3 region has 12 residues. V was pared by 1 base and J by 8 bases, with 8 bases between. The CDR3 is CASSLGGRGYTF. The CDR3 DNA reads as TGTGCCAGCAGTTTAGGGGGGAGGGGCTACACCTTC.

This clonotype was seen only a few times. The chain's CDR3 is CASSTGLAGGLYF. The CDR3 region has the DNA TGTGCCAGCAGCACGGGACTAGCGGGAGGACTGTACTTC. The chain joins TRBV12-3 or TRBV12-4 to TRBJ2-7; 15 nucleotides agree with TRBD2. V lost 6 bases and J lost 12; bases outside the gene matches: 6. This CDR3 has 13 residues.

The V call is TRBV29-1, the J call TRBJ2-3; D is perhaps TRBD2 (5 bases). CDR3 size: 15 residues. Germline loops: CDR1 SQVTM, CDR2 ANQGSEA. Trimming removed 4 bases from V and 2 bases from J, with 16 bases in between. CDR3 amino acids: CSVVVIKRTTDTQYF. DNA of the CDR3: TGCAGCGTTGTTGTCATAAAGCGGACCACAGATACGCAGTATTTT.

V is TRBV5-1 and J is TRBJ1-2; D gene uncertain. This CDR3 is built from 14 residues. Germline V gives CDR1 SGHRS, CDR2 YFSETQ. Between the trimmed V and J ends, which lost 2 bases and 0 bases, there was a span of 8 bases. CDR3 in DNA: TGCGCCAGCAGCTTCACAGACTCTAACTATGGCTACACCTTC. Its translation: CASSFTDSNYGYTF.

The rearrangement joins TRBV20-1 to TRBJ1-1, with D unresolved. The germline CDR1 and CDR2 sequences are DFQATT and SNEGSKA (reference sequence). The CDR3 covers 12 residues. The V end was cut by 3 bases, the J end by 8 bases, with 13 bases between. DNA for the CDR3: TGCAGTGCTAGTTTGACCAAGACCGAAGCTTTCTTT. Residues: CSASLTKTEAFF.

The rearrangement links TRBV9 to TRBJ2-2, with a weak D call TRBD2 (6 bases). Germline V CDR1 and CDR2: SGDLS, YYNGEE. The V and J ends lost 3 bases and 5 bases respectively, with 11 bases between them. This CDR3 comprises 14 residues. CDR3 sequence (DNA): TGTGCCAGCAGCGAACAGCGGGTAACCGGGGAGCTGTTTTTT. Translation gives CASSEQRVTGELFF.

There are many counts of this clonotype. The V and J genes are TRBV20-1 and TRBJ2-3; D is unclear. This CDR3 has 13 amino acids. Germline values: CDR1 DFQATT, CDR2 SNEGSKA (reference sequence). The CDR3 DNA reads TGCAGCACGGACGACTCAAACACAGATACGCAGTATTTT. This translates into CSTDDSNTDTQYF.

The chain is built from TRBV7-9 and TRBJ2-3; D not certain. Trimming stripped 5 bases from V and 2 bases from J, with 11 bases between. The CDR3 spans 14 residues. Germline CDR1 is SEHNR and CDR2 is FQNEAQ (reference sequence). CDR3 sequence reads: CASSTRADTDTQYF. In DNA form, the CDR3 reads TGTGCCAGCAGCACCCGGGCTGACACAGATACGCAGTATTTT. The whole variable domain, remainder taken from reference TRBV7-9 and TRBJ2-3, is DTGVSQNPRHKITKRGQNVTFRCDPISEHNRLYWYRQTLGQGPEFLTYFQNEAQLEKSRLLSDRFSAERPKGSFSTLEIQRTEQGDSAMYLCASSTRADTDTQYFGPGTRLTVL.

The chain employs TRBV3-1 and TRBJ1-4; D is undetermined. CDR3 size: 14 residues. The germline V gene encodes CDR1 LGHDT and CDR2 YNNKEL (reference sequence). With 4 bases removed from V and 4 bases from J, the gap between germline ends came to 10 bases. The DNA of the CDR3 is TGTGCCAGCAGCCTAATCGGGAGTAATGAAAAACTGTTTTTT. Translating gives CASSLIGSNEKLFF.